The next 18 T cell receptor beta chains were all read from a single sample in a study of T cells in Graves' hyperthyroidism and ophthalmopathy. TCR beta CDR3 regions were amplified from RNA. TCR CDR3 regions were first amplified by RT-PCR with HTBI primers. TCRdb reanalysed the multiplex PCR reads using MiXCR and keeps one entry per CDR3 protein. The repertoire holds approximately 430,000 distinct CDR3 sequences, with 15% to 19% as singletons. The sample comprised blood. Source of these receptors: a woman younger than 30 with Graves' hyperthyroidism.

As regards this clonotype: This may stem from a read error, because a much larger clone lies one nucleotide away. The chain recombines TRBV5-1 with TRBJ2-1; 8 bases are shared with TRBD1. J gave up 0 bases and V 4 bases, and 6 bases lay outside the gene matches. This CDR3 region has 16 residues. CDR1 is SGHRS, CDR2 YFSETQ, per germline. The CDR3 DNA follows: TGCGCCAGCAGCCGACAGGGGCTCGACTCCTACAATGAGCAGTTCTTC. Its translation: CASSRQGLDSYNEQFF. Complete variable domain (other parts from reference TRBV5-1 and TRBJ2-1): KAGVTQTPRYLIKTRGQQVTLSCSPISGHRSVSWYQQTPGQGLQFLFEYFSETQRNKGNFPGRFSGRQFSNSRSEMNVSTLELGDSALYLCASSRQGLDSYNEQFFGPGTRLTVL.

There are many counts of this clonotype. Here the CDR3 reads CASSEWGRGGPNEQFF. CDR3 nucleotide sequence: TGTGCCAGCAGTGAATGGGGCAGGGGGGGCCCCAATGAGCAGTTCTTC. V is TRBV2 and J is TRBJ2-1; the D gene could be TRBD1 or TRBD2 (7 bases each). The CDR3 is made up of 16 amino acids. Trimming stripped 2 bases from V and 6 bases from J, with 17 bases between. CDR1 is SNHLY, CDR2 FYNNEI, per germline.

This clonotype was detected many times. CDR3 sequence: CASSEAGIHNSPLHF. Here the CDR3 DNA reads TGTGCCAGCAGTGAAGCGGGCATCCATAATTCACCCCTCCACTTT. The chain couples TRBV6-1 to TRBJ1-6; no clear D gene. The V end was cut by 0 bases, the J end by 5 bases, with 8 bases between. The CDR3 is made up of 15 amino acids. Germline CDR1 MNHNS, CDR2 SASEGT.

This clonotype came up many times. J is TRBJ2-7 and V is TRBV11-2; 7 bases align to TRBD2. Germline values: CDR1 SGHAT, CDR2 FQNNGV. Trimming cost V 8 bases and J 0 bases; bases outside gene matches: 13. This CDR3 contains 16 residues. CDR3 bases: TGTGCCAGCCTTAGTTGGAGCGGGGTGAACTCCTACGAGCAGTACTTC. Translation: CASLSWSGVNSYEQYF.

Note on this clonotype: A single base separates this from a much larger clone, so it may be a read error. The chain uses TRBV24-1 and TRBJ2-5, with a tentative D call TRBD2 (5 bases). The V gene lost 5 bases and the J gene lost 5 bases, with 8 bases spanning the gap. CDR3 length: 12 amino acids. Germline CDR1 KGHDR, CDR2 SFDVKD. CDR3 nucleotides: TGTGCCACCAGTGTAACGGGGGAGACCCAGTACTTC. Protein product: CATSVTGETQYF.

This clonotype was counted ten times or more. The chain is built from TRBV5-1 and TRBJ2-1, with a possible D match to TRBD1 (6 bases). The V end was cut by 6 bases, the J end by 14 bases, with 18 bases between. The CDR3 spans 12 residues. Germline CDR1 is SGHRS and CDR2 is YFSETQ. CDR3 nucleotide sequence: TGCGCCAGCACTCCCGGGACACCTAATAAGTTCTTC. Protein: CASTPGTPNKFF.

This clonotype occurred many times. The rearrangement links TRBV12-3 or TRBV12-4 to TRBJ1-1, with D hard to call. This CDR3 is 13 amino acids long. V lost 6 bases and J 1 base, leaving 9 bases between the germline ends. CDR3 protein: CASSNGPNTEAFF. CDR3 in DNA: TGTGCCAGCAGCAACGGACCGAACACTGAAGCTTTCTTT.

This clonotype showed up many times. V and J are TRBV5-1 and TRBJ2-7, with 7 bases lining up with TRBD1. The V segment lost 0 bases and the J segment 6 bases; nucleotides outside the gene matches: 3. This CDR3 has 13 amino acids. CDR1 SGHRS and CDR2 YFSETQ come from the germline V gene. This chain's CDR3 is CASSLDRGREQYF. CDR3 bases: TGCGCCAGCAGCTTGGACAGGGGTCGCGAGCAGTACTTC.

The rearrangement joins TRBV24-1 to TRBJ1-2; weak D call: TRBD1 (5 bases). CDR1 and CDR2 (germline): KGHDR, SFDVKD. CDR3 length equals 13 residues. The V gene lost 3 bases and the J gene lost 4 bases, with 8 bases spanning the gap. CDR3 DNA sequence: TGTGCCACCAGTGATAGTGACAGCTATGGCTACACCTTC. Amino acids: CATSDSDSYGYTF.

Many counts were recorded for this clonotype. The J gene is TRBJ2-1, the V gene TRBV11-2; 7 nucleotides align to TRBD2. In germline, CDR1 is SGHAT, CDR2 FQNNGV. The CDR3 loop spans 14 amino acids. J lost 6 bases, V lost 6 bases, and 8 bases had no gene match. The CDR3 region has the DNA TGTGCCAGCAGACCCCCGTGGGGGGGCAATGAGCAGTTCTTC. Translation gives CASRPPWGGNEQFF.

This clonotype was observed at least ten times. V gene TRBV20-1 combines with J gene TRBJ1-2, with no clear D. This CDR3 contains 11 residues. The V gene's germline CDR1 is DFQATT and CDR2 SNEGSKA (reference sequence). V was cut by 5 bases and J by 4 bases, with 8 bases left in between. This CDR3 is CSAPTAYGYTF. CDR3 sequence (DNA): TGCAGTGCTCCCACAGCCTATGGCTACACCTTC.

A word on this clonotype: This may arise from a read error, as a much more abundant clone is one base away. This chain links TRBV29-1 with TRBJ2-7; D uncertain. CDR1 SQVTM and CDR2 ANQGSEA come from the germline V gene. The CDR3 runs 12 residues. The CDR3 bases are TGCACCGTTGACCGGTCTCATGACGAGCAGTACTTC. It codes for CTVDRSHDEQYF.

This clonotype has ten or more counts. This sequence joins TRBV2 and TRBJ2-7; 8 bases match TRBD1. From germline, CDR1 is SNHLY and CDR2 FYNNEI. The length of the CDR3 is 15 residues. Germline trimming cut 6 bases from V and 0 bases from J; bases unmatched to any gene: 7. The CDR3 is CASSPGGSLSYEQYF. CDR3 DNA sequence: TGTGCCAGCAGCCCAGGGGGCTCCCTCTCCTACGAGCAGTACTTC.

The sample holds a few counts of this clonotype. CDR3 amino acids: CAWTLGGGPGDTQYF. DNA of the CDR3: TGTGCCTGGACCCTTGGGGGAGGGCCGGGGGATACGCAGTATTTT. The chain combines TRBV30 with TRBJ2-3; 7 bases are shared with TRBD2. V dropped 4 bases and J dropped 6; count of bases not matched to a gene: 13. Germline V gene data show CDR1 as GTSNPN and CDR2 as SVGIG (reference sequence). This CDR3 comprises 15 residues.

This clonotype showed up many times. V and J are TRBV6-1 and TRBJ1-2, with TRBD1 matching 9 bases. The V gene end was trimmed by 5 bases and the J gene end by 4 bases; junction bases not matched to a gene: 14. The CDR3 sequence is 17 residues long. Germline V gene lookup returns CDR1 MNHNS and CDR2 SASEGT. Written as DNA, the CDR3 is TGTGCCAGCAGTCTAAACCTCGGACAGGGGACTACCTATGGCTACACCTTC. Translating it yields CASSLNLGQGTTYGYTF.

This clonotype came up many times. The chain recombines TRBV11-3 with TRBJ1-2, with D maybe TRBD1 (5 bases). The CDR3 covers 15 residues. Germline-derived CDR1 and CDR2 are SGHNT and YENEEA. Between the trimmed V and J ends, which lost 2 bases and 6 bases, there was a span of 16 bases. Here the CDR3 DNA reads TGTGCCAGCAGCTTATCAACAATTCAGGGAGATGGCTACACCTTC. Protein: CASSLSTIQGDGYTF.

This clonotype was recorded at least ten times. The CDR3 DNA follows: TGTGCCTGGAGTACACGGACTAGCGGGGGATCCGGGGAGCTGTTTTTT. The encoded protein is CAWSTRTSGGSGELFF. The chain has TRBV30 and TRBJ2-2; 13 nucleotides align to TRBD2. CDR1 GTSNPN and CDR2 SVGIG come from the germline V gene (reference sequence). This CDR3 is 16 amino acids long. V dropped 2 bases and J dropped 6; count of bases not matched to a gene: 6.

This clonotype was counted at least ten times. The rearrangement links TRBV28 to TRBJ2-2; D possibly uses TRBD1 or TRBD2 (5 bases each). The germline V gene has CDR1 MDHEN and CDR2 SYDVKM. This CDR3 has 14 residues. V shed 2 bases and J shed 4 bases, with 8 bases lying between them. The CDR3 spells CASSLTGTTGELFF. CDR3 nucleotides: TGTGCCAGCAGTTTAACCGGGACCACCGGGGAGCTGTTTTTT.